Included here is one T cell receptor beta chain sequence, with context. This clone was counted only a few times. Its antigen is unknown. Base quality data are lacking; no much larger clone is found one base away. This specimen includes other DNA sequences encoding the same CDR3. Library preparation was by the immunoSEQ multiplex PCR assay. For the multiplex PCR, a mixture combining 60 forward primers for TCR Vbeta segments and 13 reverse primers for TCR Jbeta segments was used. Amplification of the CDR3 region of rearranged TCR beta genes was performed with a multiplex PCR assay on genomic DNA. The amplified TCR beta libraries were sequenced on the Illumina HiSeq System as 87-base-pair reads. The study's processing was this. In a later analysis, tens of millions of unique TCR beta chains were counted across the roughly 610 repertoires, and roughly 11 million of these chains were shared by at least two donors. Raw reads were error-corrected and collapsed into unique sequences by a nearest-neighbor algorithm in which closely related sequences were merged to remove PCR and sequencing errors. V, D and J gene segments were assigned by aligning CDR3 sequences to IMGT reference sequences. Each retained sequence needed at least a six-nucleotide match to both a V gene segment and a J gene segment. A rearrangement was called productive if the CDR3 had no stop codons and remained in frame with V and J, and every other rearrangement was called non-productive. Following IMGT convention, CDR3 was defined as the stretch from the second conserved V-encoded cysteine up to the conserved J-encoded phenylalanine. In an earlier analysis of more than 550 of the donors, sequences lacking an unambiguous match to a single V gene segment were excluded. An earlier analysis of 500 to 700 of the donors classified V segments as functional when productive rearrangements were above 56.7% and as segregating when the standard deviation between donors was above 5%. A statistical classification framework was built for diagnosing cytomegalovirus status from the catalog of TCR beta chain sequences. In a later analysis, TCR nucleotide sequences were compared against IMGT/GENE-DB human TR gene sequences so that V and J genes could be assigned. Using the TCRdist pipeline, a later analysis assigned CDR3 sequences along with most-parsimonious VDJ recombination scenarios. In a later analysis, each TCR beta chain was defined by its CDR3 amino acid sequence together with its V-gene family, and reads lacking a unique V-gene family were excluded. To address suspected cross-contamination and a sequencing artifact, a later analysis removed around 600 highly shared, low-generation-probability nucleotide sequences. For each public chain, a later analysis derived a clonal expansion index from normalized ranks of inferred template counts within each repertoire. Generation probabilities in a later analysis came from a VDJ recombination model fitted to out-of-frame rearrangements, and those results were checked against IGoR. In a later analysis, hypergeometric tests were used to score TCR-TCR, TCR-HLA and TCR-CMV co-occurrence, with a repertoire-size bias correction applied to TCR pairs. To estimate false discovery rates, a later analysis permuted the HLA or CMV assignments 20 times. In a later analysis, co-occurring TCRs were grouped with DBSCAN, and TCRdist sequence similarity was added when clustering was performed within HLA-allele-positive subsets. Repertoires with fewer than 30,000 or more than 120,000 public chains were left out of co-occurrence clustering, as were a few repertoires with anomalous nucleotide sharing. TCRdb re-hosts the immuneACCESS table, in-frame sequences only. Its copies lack some clones; in the studies checked, an unresolved V gene accounts for under half of them, and the cause for the rest is not known. That table is the source of V, J and clone size, and D and trimming were worked out from the DNA. The sample yields approximately 110,000 clones; around 64% were counted once. Around 2.2% of the sample lies in the top ten.

Taken from cysteine to phenylalanine, the CDR3 has 13 residues. Here the CDR3 DNA is all that survives: 39 bases in frame from base 1. V is pruned by 5 bases and J by 1 base, leaving 1 base of the junction without a gene match. Based on the germline V gene, the CDR1 and CDR2 sequences are SGHTA and FQGTGA. The cohort was made up of about 670 healthy bone marrow donors. At the time of sampling, all cohort members were nominally healthy, though unrecorded immune exposures were likely present. The donor tested CMV seronegative, placing the donor among the roughly 350 seronegative members of the cohort. A peripheral blood sample was provided by each donor, and peripheral blood mononuclear cells were used for TCR beta sequencing. The Qiagen DNeasy Blood Extraction Kit was used to extract genomic DNA from the blood cell samples. The sample belongs to a study of cytomegalovirus exposure and HLA in healthy donors (dated by TCRdb to 2016 to 2017). About the investigation overall: In an earlier analysis of approximately 640 of the donors, under 300 Gb of sequence data and 95 million to 130 million unique TCR beta sequences from about 179 million T cells were reported. In a later genetic analysis, genome-wide SNP genotypes for about 65% of the 666 donors were used, and that subset was treated as a discovery cohort. HLA typing included class I and class II loci at four-digit resolution. Alongside the repertoire data, information on donor age, sex, ethnicity and CMV serostatus was compiled. An early release covering some 640 HLA-typed donors comprised about 290 gigabases of sequencing data and roughly 86 million unique TCR sequences. The aim of the study was to test whether cataloging public T cell receptors could identify signatures of past pathogen exposure. The genetic ancestry cluster associated with self-reported Caucasian donors included roughly 84% of the roughly 390 genotyped donors. To study patterns of TCR occurrence, a later analysis re-analyzed previously published TCR beta repertoires from 700 or so donors and added high-resolution HLA genotyping. In an earlier analysis of a few hundred of the donors, high-throughput TCR beta sequencing was used to judge whether each TCR beta V gene segment behaved as functional or pseudogenic. On average, about 240,000 unique TCR beta nucleotide sequences were sequenced per donor among about 400 genotyped donors of the cohort, with 15% to 20% of those sequences being non-productive. The number of donors typed differed by locus, with 629-630 for A, B, C, DRB1 and DQB1, around 520 for DQA1, 600 to 610 for DPA1, and some 440 for DPB1. Roughly five DR-DQ haplotypes were handled as single units for association and clustering, since linkage in the cohort was strong. In addition to the first cohort of several hundred subjects, a separate validation cohort of some 120 different subjects was used. Rather than using new phenotypic data, the later analysis identified candidate immune exposures from TCR beta sequences and from how often those sequences occurred across donors. To predict cytomegalovirus infection status, the study combined high-throughput TCR immunosequencing, statistical association of individual TCRs with disease status, and machine learning. The T cell repertoires of around 670 subjects were profiled by immunosequencing and related to cytomegalovirus serostatus. Every repertoire in the discovery cohort had been generated on one and the same sequencing platform.

Overall study results and their limits: According to a later analysis, parvovirus B19, influenza, CMV and Epstein-Barr virus appeared linked to several top co-occurrence clusters. A further reported finding was that TCR beta sequences accurately predicted the HLA-A and HLA-B alleles for most subjects in the first cohort. Correlated functional status among segregating V segments might reflect linkage disequilibrium, but an unknown experimental factor could not be ruled out. It was suggested by the authors that the approach could potentially be generalized to other disease states and immunological phenotypes. The presence/absence analyses assumed that sequencing depth was roughly uniform across donors, and that assumption may not be true. At a false discovery rate of 0.05, a later analysis linked approximately 18,000 TCR beta sequences to specific HLA alleles. The cohort was sequenced for TCR beta chains only, and without alpha or paired-chain data the features that could be detected were limited. Some IMGT-functional V segments, including TRBV6-2 and TRBV6-3, could not be told apart with the 87-base-pair reads, so those segments were excluded. According to a later analysis, TCR association rates differed among HLA loci, with DRB1 alleles showing the most associated TCRs and HLA-C alleles showing the fewest. The study listed approximately 150 TCR beta chains as associated with cytomegalovirus. HLA typing was unavailable for some donors at each locus, so association tests used only the typed subset. In vitro tests confirmed that three of the cytomegalovirus-associated TCR beta chains recognize cytomegalovirus antigens. In a later genetic analysis, a missense DCLRE1C variant was associated with V-gene and J-gene trimming of TCR beta chains, and the association was replicated in an independent cohort. Most CMV-associated TCR beta chains appeared to be HLA-restricted in a later analysis, and the HLA associations seemed to be driven largely by CMV exposure. Most TCR sequences were seen in very few donors, while some public TCRs were found in many individuals. A later analysis found that HLA-associated TCR beta chains were more clonally expanded and had lower generation probabilities than equally common non-associated chains. A cluster of highly shared sequence variants was judged likely to represent a technical artifact of the sequencing pipeline. The only immune exposure information available for the cohort was CMV serostatus. According to a later genetic analysis, donors in an Asian-associated ancestry cluster had fewer N-insertions in productive TCRs than the approximately 710-donor mean. In an earlier analysis of a few hundred of the donors, most TCR beta V segments were observed in productive rearrangements about 87% or about 30% of the time, broadly matching IMGT annotations. Assigning TCR associations to individual alleles was difficult when HLA alleles, especially DR and DQ, strongly co-occurred. The classifier was reported to diagnose cytomegalovirus status with high specificity and sensitivity in both the original cohort and the validation cohort. Because counts were too low, roughly 16 rarely observed V segments, including chromosome 9 orphons, were excluded from the earlier analysis of several hundred of the donors.

The source material was PBMCs. The chain is assembled from TRBV7-3 and TRBJ1-1, and 7 bases in between align with TRBD1. The TCR sequence derives from a young woman in good health and CMV-seronegative. The DNA sequence is given as TGTGCCAGCAGCCGACAGGGGAACACTGAAGCTTTCTTT. The encoded protein is CASSRQGNTEAFF. The entire variable domain, with the stretches around the CDR3 drawn from the reference TRBV7-3 and TRBJ1-1 proteins, is GAGVSQTPSNKVTEKGKYVELRCDPISGHTALYWYRQSLGQGPEFLIYFQGTGAADDSGLPNDRFFAVRPEGSVSTLKIQRTERGDSAVYLCASSRQGNTEAFFGQGTRLTVV.